The 31 T cell receptor beta chains below come from one sample, sequenced in a study of Graves' ophthalmopathy and Graves' hyperthyroidism. The authors amplified TCR beta CDR3 regions from RNA transcripts. First-round RT-PCR used HTBI primers; second-round multiplex PCR followed. TCRdb ran MiXCR on the multiplex PCR reads and lists one entry per CDR3 protein. The data hold about 380,000 distinct CDR3 sequences, with approximately 15% observed a single time. The sequencing sample was made of peripheral blood. Every receptor here comes from a woman younger than 30 with stable Graves' hyperthyroidism.

This clonotype was recorded at least ten times. This rearrangement joins TRBV5-1 to TRBJ1-2, with D unresolved. The length of the CDR3 is 15 residues. The germline V gene has CDR1 SGHRS and CDR2 YFSETQ. Trimming removed 1 base from V and 2 bases from J, with 12 bases in between. CDR3 nucleotides: TGCGCCAGCAGCTTGACGCGGACTGCCAACTATGGCTACACCTTC. Its protein product is CASSLTRTANYGYTF. The full variable domain, completed using reference TRBV5-1 and TRBJ1-2, is KAGVTQTPRYLIKTRGQQVTLSCSPISGHRSVSWYQQTPGQGLQFLFEYFSETQRNKGNFPGRFSGRQFSNSRSEMNVSTLELGDSALYLCASSLTRTANYGYTFGSGTRLTVV.

In its sample, this clonotype was seen many times. The CDR3 sequence: CASSLRTGGRETQYF. The DNA of the CDR3 is TGTGCCAGCAGCCTCCGGACAGGGGGTCGGGAGACCCAGTACTTC. This sequence joins TRBV7-9 and TRBJ2-5; TRBD1 aligns across 10 bases. The CDR3 sequence is 15 residues long. Germline V gene sequence: CDR1 SEHNR, CDR2 FQNEAQ (reference sequence). J gave up 5 bases and V 5 bases, and 8 bases lay outside the gene matches.

This clonotype occurred many times. The chain is built from TRBV20-1 and TRBJ1-2, with 7 positions matching TRBD1. V was clipped by 0 bases and J by 0 bases; unmatched bases: 10. The CDR3 runs to 17 residues. From germline, CDR1 is DFQATT and CDR2 SNEGSKA (reference sequence). The CDR3 DNA is TGCAGTGCTAGAGATCTAGACAGGGTAGGCTCTAACTATGGCTACACCTTC. Amino acid sequence: CSARDLDRVGSNYGYTF.

The chain employs TRBV6-1 and TRBJ1-5; D not certain. V was trimmed by 6 bases and J by 5 bases, leaving 8 bases between them. Per the germline V gene, CDR1 is MNHNS and CDR2 is SASEGT. This CDR3 is 12 amino acids long. The CDR3 bases are TGTGCCAGCAGCAGAATAGATCAGCCCCAGCATTTT. Its protein is CASSRIDQPQHF.

The table lists this clonotype with many counts. V and J are TRBV19 and TRBJ1-3; D gene uncertain. The V end was cut by 7 bases, the J end by 0 bases, with 10 bases between. Germline V gene lookup returns CDR1 LNHDA and CDR2 SQIVND (reference sequence). The CDR3 covers 14 residues. CDR3 nucleotide sequence: TGTGCCAGTACCCAATCGAGCTCTGGAAACACCATATATTTT. It specifies CASTQSSSGNTIYF. Together with reference TRBV19 and TRBJ1-3, the CDR3 gives the full variable domain: DGGITQSPKYLFRKEGQNVTLSCEQNLNHDAMYWYRQDPGQGLRLIYYSQIVNDFQKGDIAEGYSVSREKKESFPLTVTSAQKNPTAFYLCASTQSSSGNTIYFGEGSWLTVV.

This clonotype was counted many times. V gene TRBV6-5 combines with J gene TRBJ1-1; D unresolved. V was clipped by 7 bases and J by 0 bases, with 9 bases between them. The CDR3 covers 13 residues. The germline CDR1 and CDR2 sequences are MNHEY and SVGAGI. The CDR3 region is CASMGSLNTEAFF. DNA for the CDR3: TGTGCCAGCATGGGATCCCTGAACACTGAAGCTTTCTTT.

The table lists this clonotype with a few counts. At one boundary the junction diverges from the germline segment, which might be a read error. CDR3 in amino acids: CASTLVGDSSGGELFF. The CDR3 DNA reads as TGTGCCAGCACCTTGGTAGGGGACTCTAGCGGCGGGGAGCTGTTTTTT. The chain is built from TRBV5-6 and TRBJ2-2; 7 bases are a match to TRBD2. This CDR3 has 16 residues. Germline V gene lookup returns CDR1 SGHDT and CDR2 YYEEEE.

This clonotype was recorded at least ten times. The gene calls are TRBV6-5 and TRBJ1-2, with TRBD1 identical over 7 bases. CDR1 and CDR2 from the germline V gene are MNHEY and SVGAGI. Germline trimming cut 7 bases from V and 7 bases from J; bases unmatched to any gene: 6. This CDR3 contains 12 residues. For the CDR3, the DNA is TGTGCCAGCAACCCTTCAGGGGGTGGCTACACCTTC. This encodes CASNPSGGGYTF.

This sequence joins TRBV6-1 and TRBJ1-1; tentatively, D is TRBD1 (6 bases). This CDR3 is built from 13 residues. Germline V gene data show CDR1 as MNHNS and CDR2 as SASEGT. V lost 4 bases, J lost 3 bases, and 9 bases lay in between. This CDR3 is CASSGQAYTEAFF. The CDR3 DNA follows: TGTGCCAGCAGTGGACAGGCCTACACTGAAGCTTTCTTT.

This clonotype was seen a handful of times. The genes are TRBV5-4 and TRBJ1-6; 9 positions match TRBD1. V shed 4 bases, J shed 8 bases, and the junction held 7 bases outside the gene matches. Germline lookup yields CDR1 SGHNT and CDR2 YYREEE (reference sequence). This CDR3 is 15 amino acids long. CDR3 region: CASSTGTGRDSPLHF. In nucleotides, the CDR3 is TGTGCCAGCAGCACCGGGACAGGGAGAGATTCACCCCTCCACTTT.

The rearrangement links TRBV20-1 to TRBJ1-5, with TRBD1 as a possible D gene (5 bases). Trimming cost V 3 bases and J 0 bases, with 9 bases left between them. CDR1 and CDR2 from the germline V gene are DFQATT and SNEGSKA (reference sequence). The CDR3 contains 14 residues. CDR3 DNA: TGCAGTGCTAGCCCGACAGATAGCAATCAGCCCCAGCATTTT. Its protein is CSASPTDSNQPQHF.

This clonotype has at least ten counts. The rearrangement uses TRBV20-1 and TRBJ1-2; 7 nucleotides align to TRBD1. The V and J ends lost 6 bases and 2 bases, in that order; junction bases with no gene match: 6. Germline-derived CDR1 and CDR2 are DFQATT and SNEGSKA (reference sequence). This CDR3 is 13 amino acids long. The CDR3 loop is CSAWDSLNYGYTF. DNA of the CDR3: TGCAGTGCCTGGGACAGTCTGAACTATGGCTACACCTTC.

The V call is TRBV19, the J call TRBJ1-6, with a weak D call TRBD1 (6 bases). Trimming removed 7 bases from V and 8 bases from J, with 12 bases in between. Germline CDR1 and CDR2: LNHDA and SQIVND (reference sequence). This CDR3 contains 13 residues. This CDR3 reads CASKGDGYSPLHF. The DNA of the CDR3 is TGTGCCAGTAAGGGGGACGGCTATTCACCCCTCCACTTT. The full variable domain, in which reference TRBV19 and TRBJ1-6 provide the parts outside the CDR3, is DGGITQSPKYLFRKEGQNVTLSCEQNLNHDAMYWYRQDPGQGLRLIYYSQIVNDFQKGDIAEGYSVSREKKESFPLTVTSAQKNPTAFYLCASKGDGYSPLHFGNGTRLTVT.

The CDR3 here is CASSFGVPTPNQPQHF. The CDR3 DNA follows: TGTGCCAGCAGTTTTGGGGTGCCGACTCCTAATCAGCCCCAGCATTTT. This chain joins TRBV12-3 or TRBV12-4 and TRBJ1-5; D call uncertain. The CDR3 is 16 amino acids. The V end was cut by 3 bases, the J end by 4 bases, with 16 bases between.

This clonotype was detected only a few times. It may be a read error: a sequence one base away is much more abundant. It is likely a read error, because the conserved phenylalanine at the end of the CDR3 is missing. The chain recombines TRBV2 with TRBJ2-2, with D unresolved. Trimming pared 8 bases from V and 1 base from J, leaving 8 bases between. Germline CDR1 reads SNHLY; CDR2 reads FYNNEI. The CDR3 loop spans 13 amino acids. The CDR3 is CASSGRNTGELFL. The CDR3 region has the DNA TGTGCCAGCTCCGGACGGAACACCGGGGAGCTGTTTTTG.

This rearrangement joins TRBV27 to TRBJ1-1, with D uncertain. This CDR3 spans 11 amino acids. From germline, CDR1 is MNHEY and CDR2 SMNVEV (reference sequence). Between the trimmed V and J ends, which lost 1 base and 6 bases, there was a span of 3 bases. The CDR3 is CASSLFPEAFF. CDR3 nucleotides: TGTGCCAGCAGTTTATTTCCTGAAGCTTTCTTT.

This clonotype was seen repeatedly, ten times or more. The V gene is TRBV12-3 or TRBV12-4, the J gene TRBJ1-2; D gene uncertain. The V and J ends lost 3 bases and 6 bases respectively, with 11 bases between them. The CDR3 has 13 residues. The CDR3 bases are TGTGCCAGCAGTTTGGTGTTAGATGATGGCTACACCTTC. Translation: CASSLVLDDGYTF.

The chain employs TRBV7-9 and TRBJ2-7; D may correspond to TRBD1 or TRBD2 (5 bases each). The CDR3 length is 14 residues. The germline V gene encodes CDR1 SEHNR and CDR2 FQNEAQ (reference sequence). Trimming shortened V by 4 bases and J by 6 bases, and 16 bases separated the two germline ends. CDR3 in amino acids: CASSSSRDGGEQYF. CDR3 DNA: TGTGCCAGCAGCTCGTCCCGGGACGGTGGCGAGCAGTACTTC.

The V and J genes are TRBV7-2 and TRBJ2-7; 7 bases map to TRBD1. The germline gives CDR1 SGHTA, CDR2 FQGNSA. V dropped 3 bases and J dropped 6; count of bases not matched to a gene: 5. The CDR3 consists of 13 residues. CDR3 sequence: CASSFLDRVEQYF. CDR3 in DNA: TGTGCCAGCAGCTTCTTAGACAGGGTCGAGCAGTACTTC. Together with reference TRBV7-2 and TRBJ2-7, the CDR3 gives the full variable domain: GAGVSQSPSNKVTEKGKDVELRCDPISGHTALYWYRQSLGQGLEFLIYFQGNSAPDKSGLPSDRFSAERTGGSVSTLTIQRTQQEDSAVYLCASSFLDRVEQYFGPGTRLTVT.

This clonotype was detected many times. The chain carries TRBV11-2 and TRBJ1-2, with a tentative D call TRBD1 (5 bases). Deletions cut 0 bases from V and 8 bases from J, with 19 bases between. CDR1 and CDR2 from the germline V gene are SGHAT and FQNNGV. This CDR3 region has 16 residues. The CDR3 region has the DNA TGTGCCAGCAGCTTAGATCTTACAGGATCTTTTGGAGGCTACACCTTC. Amino acid sequence: CASSLDLTGSFGGYTF.

CDR3 nucleotides: TGTGCCAGTACCGAGAGGGGGCGCGGGACCGGGGAGCTGTTTTTT. Protein: CASTERGRGTGELFF. The V gene is TRBV19, the J gene TRBJ2-2, with 7 bases that match TRBD1. The germline V gene encodes CDR1 LNHDA and CDR2 SQIVND (reference sequence). V lost 7 bases to trimming and J lost 5 bases; unmatched junction nucleotides: 10. The CDR3 length is 15 residues.

This clonotype showed up many times. The J gene is TRBJ1-1, the V gene TRBV7-2; D ambiguous. CDR1 is SGHTA, CDR2 FQGNSA, per germline. V was cut by 5 bases and J by 1 base, with 8 bases left in between. This CDR3 has 13 amino acids. The CDR3 DNA is TGTGCCAGCAGCGCGCCAGGGAACACTGAAGCTTTCTTT. Translating it yields CASSAPGNTEAFF.

This clonotype was counted at least ten times. The chain combines TRBV11-2 with TRBJ2-2, with 9 bases lining up with TRBD1. Looked up from germline, CDR1 is SGHAT and CDR2 is FQNNGV. V lost 1 base to trimming and J lost 4 bases; unmatched junction nucleotides: 4. The CDR3 has 16 amino acids. The CDR3 coding sequence is TGTGCCAGCAGCTTAGTTGGGACAGGGACCACCGGGGAGCTGTTTTTT. Residues: CASSLVGTGTTGELFF.

The rearrangement uses TRBV12-5 and TRBJ2-7; D not certain. The CDR3 has 13 residues. The germline V and J ends were trimmed by 1 base and 0 bases, with 4 bases remaining between them. CDR1 LGHNT and CDR2 FRNRAP come from the germline V gene. The DNA of the CDR3 is TGTGCTAGTGGTTTGGACAACTCCTACGAGCAGTACTTC. Its translation is CASGLDNSYEQYF. The whole variable domain, filled in from reference TRBV12-5 and TRBJ2-7, reads DARVTQTPRHKVTEMGQEVTMRCQPILGHNTVFWYRQTMMQGLELLAYFRNRAPLDDSGMPKDRFSAEMPDATLATLKIQPSEPRDSAVYFCASGLDNSYEQYFGPGTRLTVT.

This clonotype was recorded many times. This CDR3 reads CASSPGGTGVRGYTF. CDR3 DNA: TGTGCCAGCAGTCCCGGCGGTACAGGGGTGCGTGGCTACACCTTC. This chain connects TRBV27 to TRBJ1-2; 7 bases align to TRBD1. The CDR3 runs 15 residues. Germline values: CDR1 MNHEY, CDR2 SMNVEV (reference sequence). J was trimmed by 7 bases and V by 5 bases; bases with no gene match: 13.

This clonotype appeared a few times. The CDR3 coding sequence is TGTGCCAGCAGCTGGGGACAGGGGGAAATGAACACCGGGGAGCTGTTTTTT. It encodes CASSWGQGEMNTGELFF. This rearrangement joins TRBV7-8 to TRBJ2-2; 11 nucleotides match TRBD1. CDR1 and CDR2 from the germline V gene are SGHVS and FQNEAQ. Germline trimming cut 4 bases from V and 1 base from J; bases unmatched to any gene: 5. This CDR3 has 17 residues.

The V call is TRBV6-2 or TRBV6-3, the J call TRBJ2-3, with 7 bases fitting TRBD2. The CDR3 sequence is 17 residues long. Per germline, CDR1 MNHEY and CDR2 SVGEGT. V lost 0 bases to trimming and J lost 2 bases; unmatched junction nucleotides: 8. CDR3 coding DNA: TGTGCCAGCAGTTACTCTCGGGACTACCCCCCCACAGATACGCAGTATTTT. Amino acids: CASSYSRDYPPTDTQYF.

This clonotype was seen repeatedly, ten times or more. The rearrangement links TRBV7-6 to TRBJ2-7; 11 nucleotides line up with TRBD2. V was pared by 1 base and J by 3 bases, with 8 bases of the junction left unmatched. Germline CDR1 SGHVS, CDR2 FNYEAQ. CDR3 length equals 17 residues. The CDR3 protein is CASSLEGASGGRYEQYF. The CDR3 DNA reads TGTGCCAGCAGCTTAGAAGGGGCTAGCGGGGGGCGCTACGAGCAGTACTTC.

This clonotype was recorded at least ten times. The gene calls are TRBV12-3 or TRBV12-4 and TRBJ2-2; 9 positions agree with TRBD1. Trimming removed 11 bases from V and 5 bases from J; junction bases left unmatched: 12. The CDR3 runs 15 residues. CDR3 bases: TGTGCCTGGTCAGCCGGGACAGGGAAAACCGGGGAGCTGTTTTTT. Amino acid sequence: CAWSAGTGKTGELFF.

The chain is built from TRBV15 and TRBJ2-7; 7 positions match TRBD2. Germline CDR1 LNHNV, CDR2 YYDKDF (reference sequence). CDR3 length: 15 residues. V lost 0 bases, J lost 2 bases, and 4 bases stayed unmatched. CDR3 DNA sequence: TGTGCCACCAGCAGAGAGTGGGGGGGGACCTACGAGCAGTACTTC. Amino acids: CATSREWGGTYEQYF.

This clonotype was recorded at least ten times. V and J are TRBV12-3 or TRBV12-4 and TRBJ1-1; 8 bases match TRBD1. Trimming removed 8 bases from V and 6 bases from J; junction bases left unmatched: 5. The CDR3 has 12 residues. Here the CDR3 reads CASRTGRAEAFF. For the CDR3, the DNA is TGTGCCAGCCGGACAGGGAGGGCTGAAGCTTTCTTT.